This TCR beta chain emerged from a study of blood T cell repertoires in COVID-19. Study at large: Collection of acute and convalescent COVID-19 samples took place in the United States, Italy and Spain.

Methods used by the authors: Nucleated cell counts were estimated from reference gene primer amplification. Generated by immunoSEQ multiplex PCR, the TCRdb table keeps only in-frame clones and is missing some. Clonal size and the V and J genes are those of that table, whereas D and trimming came from the DNA. This sample has approximately 200,000 clones, with 70% to 90% found just once. This CDR3 spans 16 amino acids. After removal of 3 bases from V and 5 bases from J, the junction contained 10 bases not matched to a gene. CDR1 is LGHDT and CDR2 is YNNKEL in the germline V gene (reference sequence). The sample consisted of peripheral blood. This TCR was sampled from a man in his forties or fifties who had recovered from COVID-19. The genes are TRBV3-1 (or the pseudogene TRBV3-2) and TRBJ1-2; 9 nucleotides agree with TRBD1. The CDR3 loop is CASSHLVAGTGYGYTF. Written as DNA, the CDR3 is TGTGCCAGCAGCCATCTCGTGGCCGGGACAGGGTATGGCTACACCTTC.